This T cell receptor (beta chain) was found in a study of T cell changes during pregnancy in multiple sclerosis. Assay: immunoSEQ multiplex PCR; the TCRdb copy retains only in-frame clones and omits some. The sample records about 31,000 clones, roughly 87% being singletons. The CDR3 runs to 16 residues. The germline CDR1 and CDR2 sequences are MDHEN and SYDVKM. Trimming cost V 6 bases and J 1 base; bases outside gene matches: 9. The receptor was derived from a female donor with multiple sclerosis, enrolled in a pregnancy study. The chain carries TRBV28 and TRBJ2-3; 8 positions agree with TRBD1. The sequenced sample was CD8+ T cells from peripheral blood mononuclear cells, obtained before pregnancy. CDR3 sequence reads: CASSLPDRGRTDTQYF. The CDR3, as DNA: TGTGCCAGCAGCTTACCCGACAGGGGACGCACAGATACGCAGTATTTT.